Listed here is a single T cell receptor (beta chain). Its antigen is not identified. The source of the sample is a study of blood T cells in healthy people across ages. The use of a sample-barcoded 5' primer and a J-beta primer mix characterized a second PCR of roughly 6 to 11 cycles. Every sample produced at least 2.5 million CDR3-containing paired-end reads. MiXCR was run by TCRdb on the 5' RACE reads, yielding one entry per CDR3 protein. Of about 680,000 distinct CDR3 sequences in the sample, around 45% were seen once. Per sample, no less than 5.5 micrograms of total RNA were extracted. Whole-study results and caveats: Roughly linear declines in TCR beta diversity per million T cells occurred with age.

CDR1 is SGHTA, CDR2 FQGNSA, per germline. The CDR3 is made up of 13 amino acids. Trimming took off 1 base at V and 4 bases at J, with 7 bases between the two ends. The receptor's source is a woman aged 60-70 years in good health. Material for sequencing was blood. This chain connects TRBV7-2 to TRBJ1-1; no clear D gene. CDR3 DNA: TGTGCCAGCAGCTTAGTACGGACCACTGAAGCTTTCTTT. It specifies CASSLVRTTEAFF. Drawing the rest from reference TRBV7-2 and TRBJ1-1, the complete variable domain is GAGVSQSPSNKVTEKGKDVELRCDPISGHTALYWYRQSLGQGLEFLIYFQGNSAPDKSGLPSDRFSAERTGGSVSTLTIQRTQQEDSAVYLCASSLVRTTEAFFGQGTRLTVV.